Each of the 28 T cell receptor beta chains below was sequenced from the same sample in a study of blood T cell repertoires in COVID-19. Some clones are missing from TCRdb's copy, which holds only in-frame ones; the method was immunoSEQ multiplex PCR. This table has about 88,000 clones, less than 95% appearing once. Sample: peripheral blood. The receptors were sampled from a man between 18 and 35 years old with COVID-19, enrolled during active disease.

This chain joins TRBV18 and TRBJ1-2; possible D gene TRBD1, 6 bases. Per germline, CDR1 KGHSH and CDR2 LQKENI. Trimming left V 3 bases short and J 4 bases short, with 15 bases between. CDR3 length: 15 amino acids. CDR3 sequence reads: CASSPAGAEGYGYTF. The CDR3 DNA follows: TGTGCCAGCTCACCCGCGGGGGCGGAGGGCTATGGCTACACCTTC.

The gene calls are TRBV5-4 and TRBJ2-3; 8 bases align to TRBD2. Looked up from germline, CDR1 is SGHNT and CDR2 is YYREEE (reference sequence). The CDR3 totals 17 residues. With 1 base clipped from V and 5 bases from J, the junction kept 12 bases outside the gene matches. The CDR3 bases are TGTGCCAGCAGCTTGAGGGGAGCGGGAGAGCAAGAAGATACGCAGTATTTT. This codes for CASSLRGAGEQEDTQYF.

V is TRBV2 and J is TRBJ1-1; tentatively, D is TRBD1 (5 bases). The CDR3 contains 13 residues. Trimming removed 6 bases from V and 10 bases from J, with 18 bases in between. CDR1 is SNHLY, CDR2 FYNNEI, per germline. The CDR3 DNA is TGTGCCAGCAGCTTTTCAAACGGGCAGGGAGCTTTCTTT. Amino acids: CASSFSNGQGAFF. Together with reference TRBV2 and TRBJ1-1, the CDR3 gives the full variable domain: EPEVTQTPSHQVTQMGQEVILRCVPISNHLYFYWYRQILGQKVEFLVSFYNNEISEKSEIFDDQFSVERPDGSNFTLKIRSTKLEDSAMYFCASSFSNGQGAFFGQGTRLTVV.

This clone was recorded only once. The chain is built from TRBV3-1 (or the pseudogene TRBV3-2) and TRBJ1-6, with 10 bases aligning to TRBD1. After removal of 4 bases from V and 10 bases from J, the junction contained 1 base not matched to a gene. The CDR3 consists of 13 residues. Germline V gene sequence: CDR1 LGHDT, CDR2 YNNKEL (reference sequence). CDR3 nucleotide sequence: TGTGCCAGCAGCCCGACAGGGGGCTCACCCCTCCACTTT. Amino acid sequence: CASSPTGGSPLHF.

CDR3 amino acids: CASTERSNQPQHF. In nucleotides, the CDR3 is TGTGCCAGTACCGAGCGTAGCAATCAGCCCCAGCATTTT. V gene TRBV19 combines with J gene TRBJ1-5, with D unresolved. CDR1 is LNHDA, CDR2 SQIVND, per germline (reference sequence). This CDR3 region has 13 residues. V was pared by 7 bases and J by 0 bases, with 7 bases between.

J is TRBJ2-2 and V is TRBV6-2 or TRBV6-3, with 12 bases matching TRBD2. The ends lost 6 bases at V and 1 base at J; junction bases unmatched: 9. The CDR3 loop spans 18 amino acids. The V gene's germline CDR1 is MNHEY and CDR2 SVGEGT. CDR3 region: CASSPVMTSGRNTGELFF. The DNA of the CDR3 is TGTGCCAGCAGCCCGGTTATGACTAGCGGGAGGAACACCGGGGAGCTGTTTTTT.

The chain joins TRBV28 to TRBJ1-2; 9 bases agree with TRBD1. The CDR3 totals 16 residues. Germline V gene data show CDR1 as MDHEN and CDR2 as SYDVKM. With V trimmed by 4 bases and J by 2 bases, 8 bases remained unmatched. The CDR3 region has the DNA TGTGCCAGCAGTTACCCGGGACAGGGCGAGAACTATGGCTACACCTTC. Amino acids: CASSYPGQGENYGYTF.

The V gene is TRBV4-1, the J gene TRBJ2-2; 7 nucleotides match TRBD1. Germline CDR1 is MGHRA and CDR2 is YSYEKL. J lost 5 bases, V lost 5 bases, and 5 bases had no gene match. There are 14 residues in the CDR3. In nucleotides, the CDR3 is TGCGCCAGCAGCAGGGACAGCTTTACCGGGGAGCTGTTTTTT. Protein product: CASSRDSFTGELFF.

The sample holds one count of this clone. The genes are TRBV7-9 and TRBJ2-1, with TRBD2 matching over 8 bases. CDR1 SEHNR and CDR2 FQNEAQ come from the germline V gene (reference sequence). J was trimmed by 12 bases and V by 5 bases; bases with no gene match: 18. The length of the CDR3 is 16 residues. The CDR3, as DNA: TGTGCCAGCAGCCTCCGGGGGCTAGCGGGCGACGGACGGCAGTTCTTC. It yields the protein CASSLRGLAGDGRQFF.

This clone appeared a single time. The germline gene is not matched at one end of the junction; a read error may be the cause. The chain joins TRBV11-2 to TRBJ1-4, with a weak D call TRBD1 (5 bases). The CDR3 totals 15 residues. Per germline, CDR1 SGHAT and CDR2 FQNNGV. The CDR3 sequence: CASSLDIGVNEKLLF. The CDR3 DNA is TGTGCCAGCAGCTTAGATATAGGGGTTAATGAAAAACTGCTTTTT.

About this clone: One end of the junction is discordant with germline, which a read error may explain. The chain combines TRBV5-3 with TRBJ1-4; weak D call: TRBD1 (5 bases). TRBV5-3 is labeled an ORF, and its function is uncertain. This CDR3 spans 15 amino acids. The CDR3 region is CARMLWQAEGEKLLF. The CDR3 DNA follows: TGTGCCAGAATGTTATGGCAGGCGGAAGGGGAAAAACTGCTTTTT.

The rearrangement links TRBV5-6 to TRBJ1-2; 7 bases match TRBD1. The V gene end was trimmed by 5 bases and the J gene end by 6 bases; junction bases not matched to a gene: 10. The CDR3 sequence is 14 residues long. Germline V lookup: CDR1 SGHDT, CDR2 YYEEEE. The DNA for the CDR3 is TGTGCCAGCAGTAAAAGGACAGGCCGACATGGCTACACCTTC. Its protein is CASSKRTGRHGYTF.

The J gene is TRBJ1-6, the V gene TRBV2; TRBD1 agrees at 9 bases. The CDR3 contains 17 residues. J was trimmed by 4 bases and V by 6 bases; bases with no gene match: 10. CDR1 and CDR2 from the germline V gene are SNHLY and FYNNEI. CDR3 DNA: TGTGCCAGCAGCGCCCCTCGGACAGGGGATTATAATTCACCCCTCCACTTT. Translating it yields CASSAPRTGDYNSPLHF.

The chain links TRBV11-2 to TRBJ2-7; the D gene is possibly TRBD2 (6 bases). Germline loops: CDR1 SGHAT, CDR2 FQNNGV. The V end was cut by 0 bases, the J end by 0 bases, with 9 bases between. CDR3 length: 15 residues. CDR3 residues: CASSLDRRASYEQYF. In DNA, the CDR3 is TGTGCCAGCAGCTTAGATCGGAGGGCCTCCTACGAGCAGTACTTC.

The V call is TRBV7-2, the J call TRBJ2-1, with D possibly being TRBD2 (6 bases). This CDR3 is built from 15 residues. Trimming cost V 3 bases and J 3 bases, with 12 bases left between them. Germline V gives CDR1 SGHTA, CDR2 FQGNSA. The CDR3 bases are TGTGCCAGCAGCTTGGGGCTAGCGAACTACAATGAGCAGTTCTTC. Translation gives CASSLGLANYNEQFF.

J is TRBJ2-3 and V is TRBV2; D uncertain. Germline V gene sequence: CDR1 SNHLY, CDR2 FYNNEI. V dropped 4 bases and J dropped 10 bases, with 12 bases sitting between them. The CDR3 length is 12 residues. CDR3 nucleotides: TGTGCCAGCAGTGCCTCCCTAGGTCCGCAGTATTTT. It is translated as CASSASLGPQYF.

V and J are TRBV3-1 (or the pseudogene TRBV3-2) and TRBJ1-6; 7 bases map to TRBD1. Germline V lookup: CDR1 LGHDT, CDR2 YNNKEL (reference sequence). Unmatched junction bases numbered 0, after V lost 3 bases and J lost 7 bases. The CDR3 is made up of 13 amino acids. The CDR3 bases are TGTGCCAGCAGCCAGACAGGGAATTCACCCCTCCACTTT. It encodes CASSQTGNSPLHF.

The CDR3 DNA follows: TGCGCCAGCAGCTTGGATCGGTTGAACACTGAAGCTTTCTTT. Protein: CASSLDRLNTEAFF. The V call is TRBV5-1, the J call TRBJ1-1; D is unresolved. The CDR3 contains 14 residues. V was clipped by 0 bases and J by 0 bases, with 6 bases between them. CDR1 is SGHRS, CDR2 YFSETQ, per germline. Full variable domain (missing parts from reference TRBV5-1 and TRBJ1-1): KAGVTQTPRYLIKTRGQQVTLSCSPISGHRSVSWYQQTPGQGLQFLFEYFSETQRNKGNFPGRFSGRQFSNSRSEMNVSTLELGDSALYLCASSLDRLNTEAFFGQGTRLTVV.

The rearrangement joins TRBV3-1 (or the pseudogene TRBV3-2) to TRBJ1-1; TRBD1 is a possible D gene (6 bases). Germline V gives CDR1 LGHDT, CDR2 YNNKEL (reference sequence). The CDR3 covers 16 residues. Trimming cost V 3 bases and J 1 base, with 15 bases left between them. CDR3 region: CASSHVGGRTNTEAFF. The CDR3 region has the DNA TGTGCCAGCAGCCACGTCGGGGGGCGGACGAACACTGAAGCTTTCTTT.

The gene calls are TRBV2 and TRBJ1-1; D is unresolved. The CDR3 spans 11 residues. Germline assignment: CDR1 SNHLY and CDR2 FYNNEI. V was shortened by 2 bases and J by 11 bases, with 9 bases between the two germline ends. CDR3 loop: CASSENLGAFF. The CDR3 nucleotides are TGTGCCAGCAGTGAAAACTTGGGCGCTTTCTTT.

The CDR3 bases are TGCGCCAGCAGCCTCTCCCTGAGCTCGAACACCGGGGAGCTGTTTTTT. Its protein product is CASSLSLSSNTGELFF. V usage is TRBV10-2 and J usage is TRBJ2-2; D gene ambiguous. The V gene's germline CDR1 is WSHSY and CDR2 SAAADI. The germline V and J ends were trimmed by 6 bases and 0 bases, with 14 bases remaining between them. This CDR3 has 16 amino acids.

J is TRBJ2-7 and V is TRBV7-9; TRBD2 matches 7 bases. In germline, CDR1 is SEHNR, CDR2 FQNEAQ (reference sequence). Unmatched junction bases numbered 14, after V lost 5 bases and J lost 1 base. The CDR3 is made up of 17 amino acids. The CDR3 DNA reads as TGTGCCAGCAGCCGCCGGCCTGGCGGGAGATGGTCCTACGAGCAGTACTTC. Residues: CASSRRPGGRWSYEQYF.

The chain joins TRBV7-9 to TRBJ1-6; D gene unclear. The CDR3 sequence is 18 residues long. Trimming removed 10 bases from V and 6 bases from J, with 28 bases in between. Germline V gives CDR1 SEHNR, CDR2 FQNEAQ (reference sequence). The CDR3 DNA is TGTGCCATAAGTGAACCGGACCGGGAGATTTTAACTAATTCACCCCTCCACTTT. Encoded protein: CAISEPDREILTNSPLHF.

This clone was seen only once. The gene calls are TRBV5-8 and TRBJ2-1, with TRBD1 matching over 7 bases. Germline loops: CDR1 SGHTS, CDR2 YDEGEE. J lost 0 bases, V lost 2 bases, and 11 bases had no gene match. This CDR3 is built from 18 residues. CDR3 residues: CASSFPRQGSLSYNEQFF. CDR3 DNA sequence: TGTGCCAGCAGCTTCCCCCGACAGGGCTCCCTCTCCTACAATGAGCAGTTCTTC.

The rearrangement uses TRBV18 and TRBJ2-7, with TRBD2 as a possible D gene (6 bases). V dropped 2 bases and J dropped 4 bases, with 15 bases sitting between them. Per germline, CDR1 KGHSH and CDR2 LQKENI. The CDR3 spans 15 residues. The CDR3 reads CASSPDTGGDYEQYF. CDR3 coding DNA: TGTGCCAGCTCACCAGACACCGGAGGGGATTACGAGCAGTACTTC.

The sample holds a few counts of this clone. The rearrangement joins TRBV27 to TRBJ1-5; 8 bases agree with TRBD1. The CDR3 loop spans 15 amino acids. V gave up 0 bases and J gave up 3 bases; unmatched junction bases: 1. Looked up from germline, CDR1 is MNHEY and CDR2 is SMNVEV (reference sequence). The CDR3 sequence is CASSLSGQANQPQHF. In nucleotides, the CDR3 is TGTGCCAGCAGTTTATCGGGACAGGCCAATCAGCCCCAGCATTTT.

The V call is TRBV6-2 or TRBV6-3, the J call TRBJ2-1; 9 nucleotides align to TRBD1. CDR3 length: 13 residues. V lost 4 bases and J lost 7; bases outside the gene matches: 2. Germline CDR1 reads MNHEY; CDR2 reads SVGEGT. CDR3 bases: TGTGCCAGCAGTTGGACAGGGGTTAATGAGCAGTTCTTC. Its translation is CASSWTGVNEQFF.

The CDR3 DNA reads TGTGCCAGCACCCAGGATGGGCCAGACATCTTCGAGCAGTACTTC. Translated, it gives CASTQDGPDIFEQYF. The chain joins TRBV28 to TRBJ2-7; D uncertain. Trimming shortened V by 7 bases and J by 6 bases, and 22 bases separated the two germline ends. The CDR3 totals 15 residues. The germline V gene has CDR1 MDHEN and CDR2 SYDVKM.